A few counts support the clone carrying this T cell receptor beta chain. What it recognizes is unknown. The PCR employed 60 Vbeta primers together with 13 Jbeta primers. Sequencing was performed with immunoSEQ multiplex PCR; in TCRdb, only in-frame clones are kept and a portion is missing. The sample records some 190,000 clones, more than 70% being singletons. The data derive from a study of cytomegalovirus exposure and HLA in healthy donors. Study results and limitations: Previous analysis showed most TCR beta V segments were productive about 90% or about 30% of the time.

The CDR3 loop spans 15 amino acids. The V and J ends lost 5 bases and 2 bases, in that order; junction bases with no gene match: 5. Germline V CDR1 and CDR2: MDHEN, SYDVKM. The TCR comes from a man younger than 45 in good health and CMV-seropositive. Specimen: PBMCs. The rearrangement uses TRBV28 and TRBJ2-5; 10 bases match TRBD1. The CDR3 reads CASSGTGAGQETQYF. The CDR3 DNA sequence: TGTGCCAGCAGTGGGACAGGGGCGGGGCAAGAGACCCAGTACTTC.